The 10 T cell receptor beta chains given below trace back to one sample, sequenced in a study of cytomegalovirus exposure and HLA in healthy donors. Sequencing used immunoSEQ multiplex PCR; TCRdb keeps in-frame clones, though not all of them. The sample consists of about 190,000 clones, approximately 85% of them appearing once. The sequenced sample consisted of PBMCs. Every receptor here comes from a woman in her late teens or twenties in good health and CMV-seronegative.

The V and J genes are TRBV6-1 and TRBJ2-7; 10 nucleotides match TRBD1. Trimming at V came to 4 bases and at J to 3 bases, leaving 3 bases not matched to a gene. This CDR3 contains 14 residues. Germline assignment: CDR1 MNHNS and CDR2 SASEGT. CDR3 sequence (DNA): TGTGCCAGCAGTGCGGGACAGGGGCGCTACGAGCAGTACTTC. Encoded protein: CASSAGQGRYEQYF.

The chain recombines TRBV29-1 with TRBJ2-7; TRBD1 is a possible D gene (5 bases). V gave up 6 bases and J gave up 4 bases, with 16 bases separating them. The CDR3 runs 13 residues. CDR1 is SQVTM and CDR2 is ANQGSEA in the germline V gene. The CDR3 DNA reads as TGCAGCGTACTGACGGACAACTCTTACGAGCAGTACTTC. Protein product: CSVLTDNSYEQYF.

The chain recombines TRBV6-5 with TRBJ2-7; D perhaps matches TRBD2 (6 bases). Between the trimmed V and J ends, which lost 0 bases and 0 bases, there was a span of 9 bases. Germline loops: CDR1 MNHEY, CDR2 SVGAGI. The CDR3 totals 15 residues. The CDR3: CASSYSGTFSYEQYF. In nucleotides, the CDR3 is TGTGCCAGCAGTTACTCTGGGACTTTCTCCTACGAGCAGTACTTC.

This clone was seen a single time. The rearrangement uses TRBV28 and TRBJ1-5; 7 positions match TRBD1. J gave up 6 bases and V 3 bases, and 14 bases lay outside the gene matches. CDR1 is MDHEN and CDR2 is SYDVKM in the germline V gene. The CDR3 has 17 amino acids. The CDR3 reads CASSFRQGKSSPQPQHF. The CDR3 nucleotides read TGTGCCAGCAGTTTTCGACAGGGAAAATCTTCCCCTCAGCCCCAGCATTTT.

The chain links TRBV5-5 to TRBJ1-2; 10 nucleotides agree with TRBD1. CDR1 is SGHKS, CDR2 YYEKEE, per germline (reference sequence). This CDR3 is 17 amino acids long. V trimming: 4 bases; J trimming: 7 bases; junction bases outside the gene matches: 16. The CDR3 DNA reads TGTGCCAGCAGCGCAAGCCTATCTCCGGGACAGGGGTTTGGCTACACCTTC. It encodes CASSASLSPGQGFGYTF.

The gene calls are TRBV6-4 and TRBJ2-1; D might be TRBD2 (5 bases). The CDR3 sequence is 14 residues long. Trimming removed 3 bases at V and 0 bases at J, with 6 bases between. The germline V gene encodes CDR1 MRHNA and CDR2 SNTAGT. The chain's CDR3 is CASSEEASYNEQFF. The CDR3 DNA follows: TGTGCCAGCAGTGAGGAGGCCTCCTACAATGAGCAGTTCTTC.

This rearrangement joins TRBV7-3 to TRBJ2-1; a weak D match, TRBD1 (6 bases). The germline V and J ends were trimmed by 2 bases and 0 bases, with 17 bases remaining between them. Per the germline V gene, CDR1 is SGHTA and CDR2 is FQGTGA. The length of the CDR3 is 18 residues. The CDR3 DNA follows: TGTGCCAGCAGCTTACGGATGAAGGGGGAAGACTCCTACAATGAGCAGTTCTTC. The encoded protein is CASSLRMKGEDSYNEQFF.

The genes are TRBV9 and TRBJ2-3; 12 bases agree with TRBD2. The CDR3 has 16 amino acids. Germline V gene sequence: CDR1 SGDLS, CDR2 YYNGEE. The V segment lost 3 bases and the J segment 4 bases; nucleotides outside the gene matches: 6. CDR3 sequence (DNA): TGTGCCAGCAGCGCCCGGACTAGCGGGAACCCAGATACGCAGTATTTT. It encodes CASSARTSGNPDTQYF. Based on the CDR3 plus reference TRBV9 and TRBJ2-3, the full variable domain is DSGVTQTPKHLITATGQRVTLRCSPRSGDLSVYWYQQSLDQGLQFLIQYYNGEERAKGNILERFSAQQFPDLHSELNLSSLELGDSALYFCASSARTSGNPDTQYFGPGTRLTVL.

The chain couples TRBV7-2 to TRBJ2-7, with 7 bases matching TRBD2. CDR1 SGHTA and CDR2 FQGNSA come from the germline V gene. Trimming cost V 1 base and J 4 bases; bases outside gene matches: 7. The CDR3 sequence is 15 residues long. CDR3: CASSLEAGAGYEQYF. CDR3 coding DNA: TGTGCCAGCAGCTTAGAGGCGGGAGCGGGTTACGAGCAGTACTTC.

This clone was seen a handful of times. The chain uses TRBV27 and TRBJ1-2, with D possibly TRBD1 on 5 matching bases. The CDR3 runs 13 residues. Trimming removed 8 bases from V and 6 bases from J, with 16 bases in between. CDR1 and CDR2 from the germline V gene are MNHEY and SMNVEV (reference sequence). CDR3 sequence reads: CASSMIGDDGYTF. The CDR3 coding sequence is TGTGCCAGCTCCATGATAGGGGATGATGGCTACACCTTC.